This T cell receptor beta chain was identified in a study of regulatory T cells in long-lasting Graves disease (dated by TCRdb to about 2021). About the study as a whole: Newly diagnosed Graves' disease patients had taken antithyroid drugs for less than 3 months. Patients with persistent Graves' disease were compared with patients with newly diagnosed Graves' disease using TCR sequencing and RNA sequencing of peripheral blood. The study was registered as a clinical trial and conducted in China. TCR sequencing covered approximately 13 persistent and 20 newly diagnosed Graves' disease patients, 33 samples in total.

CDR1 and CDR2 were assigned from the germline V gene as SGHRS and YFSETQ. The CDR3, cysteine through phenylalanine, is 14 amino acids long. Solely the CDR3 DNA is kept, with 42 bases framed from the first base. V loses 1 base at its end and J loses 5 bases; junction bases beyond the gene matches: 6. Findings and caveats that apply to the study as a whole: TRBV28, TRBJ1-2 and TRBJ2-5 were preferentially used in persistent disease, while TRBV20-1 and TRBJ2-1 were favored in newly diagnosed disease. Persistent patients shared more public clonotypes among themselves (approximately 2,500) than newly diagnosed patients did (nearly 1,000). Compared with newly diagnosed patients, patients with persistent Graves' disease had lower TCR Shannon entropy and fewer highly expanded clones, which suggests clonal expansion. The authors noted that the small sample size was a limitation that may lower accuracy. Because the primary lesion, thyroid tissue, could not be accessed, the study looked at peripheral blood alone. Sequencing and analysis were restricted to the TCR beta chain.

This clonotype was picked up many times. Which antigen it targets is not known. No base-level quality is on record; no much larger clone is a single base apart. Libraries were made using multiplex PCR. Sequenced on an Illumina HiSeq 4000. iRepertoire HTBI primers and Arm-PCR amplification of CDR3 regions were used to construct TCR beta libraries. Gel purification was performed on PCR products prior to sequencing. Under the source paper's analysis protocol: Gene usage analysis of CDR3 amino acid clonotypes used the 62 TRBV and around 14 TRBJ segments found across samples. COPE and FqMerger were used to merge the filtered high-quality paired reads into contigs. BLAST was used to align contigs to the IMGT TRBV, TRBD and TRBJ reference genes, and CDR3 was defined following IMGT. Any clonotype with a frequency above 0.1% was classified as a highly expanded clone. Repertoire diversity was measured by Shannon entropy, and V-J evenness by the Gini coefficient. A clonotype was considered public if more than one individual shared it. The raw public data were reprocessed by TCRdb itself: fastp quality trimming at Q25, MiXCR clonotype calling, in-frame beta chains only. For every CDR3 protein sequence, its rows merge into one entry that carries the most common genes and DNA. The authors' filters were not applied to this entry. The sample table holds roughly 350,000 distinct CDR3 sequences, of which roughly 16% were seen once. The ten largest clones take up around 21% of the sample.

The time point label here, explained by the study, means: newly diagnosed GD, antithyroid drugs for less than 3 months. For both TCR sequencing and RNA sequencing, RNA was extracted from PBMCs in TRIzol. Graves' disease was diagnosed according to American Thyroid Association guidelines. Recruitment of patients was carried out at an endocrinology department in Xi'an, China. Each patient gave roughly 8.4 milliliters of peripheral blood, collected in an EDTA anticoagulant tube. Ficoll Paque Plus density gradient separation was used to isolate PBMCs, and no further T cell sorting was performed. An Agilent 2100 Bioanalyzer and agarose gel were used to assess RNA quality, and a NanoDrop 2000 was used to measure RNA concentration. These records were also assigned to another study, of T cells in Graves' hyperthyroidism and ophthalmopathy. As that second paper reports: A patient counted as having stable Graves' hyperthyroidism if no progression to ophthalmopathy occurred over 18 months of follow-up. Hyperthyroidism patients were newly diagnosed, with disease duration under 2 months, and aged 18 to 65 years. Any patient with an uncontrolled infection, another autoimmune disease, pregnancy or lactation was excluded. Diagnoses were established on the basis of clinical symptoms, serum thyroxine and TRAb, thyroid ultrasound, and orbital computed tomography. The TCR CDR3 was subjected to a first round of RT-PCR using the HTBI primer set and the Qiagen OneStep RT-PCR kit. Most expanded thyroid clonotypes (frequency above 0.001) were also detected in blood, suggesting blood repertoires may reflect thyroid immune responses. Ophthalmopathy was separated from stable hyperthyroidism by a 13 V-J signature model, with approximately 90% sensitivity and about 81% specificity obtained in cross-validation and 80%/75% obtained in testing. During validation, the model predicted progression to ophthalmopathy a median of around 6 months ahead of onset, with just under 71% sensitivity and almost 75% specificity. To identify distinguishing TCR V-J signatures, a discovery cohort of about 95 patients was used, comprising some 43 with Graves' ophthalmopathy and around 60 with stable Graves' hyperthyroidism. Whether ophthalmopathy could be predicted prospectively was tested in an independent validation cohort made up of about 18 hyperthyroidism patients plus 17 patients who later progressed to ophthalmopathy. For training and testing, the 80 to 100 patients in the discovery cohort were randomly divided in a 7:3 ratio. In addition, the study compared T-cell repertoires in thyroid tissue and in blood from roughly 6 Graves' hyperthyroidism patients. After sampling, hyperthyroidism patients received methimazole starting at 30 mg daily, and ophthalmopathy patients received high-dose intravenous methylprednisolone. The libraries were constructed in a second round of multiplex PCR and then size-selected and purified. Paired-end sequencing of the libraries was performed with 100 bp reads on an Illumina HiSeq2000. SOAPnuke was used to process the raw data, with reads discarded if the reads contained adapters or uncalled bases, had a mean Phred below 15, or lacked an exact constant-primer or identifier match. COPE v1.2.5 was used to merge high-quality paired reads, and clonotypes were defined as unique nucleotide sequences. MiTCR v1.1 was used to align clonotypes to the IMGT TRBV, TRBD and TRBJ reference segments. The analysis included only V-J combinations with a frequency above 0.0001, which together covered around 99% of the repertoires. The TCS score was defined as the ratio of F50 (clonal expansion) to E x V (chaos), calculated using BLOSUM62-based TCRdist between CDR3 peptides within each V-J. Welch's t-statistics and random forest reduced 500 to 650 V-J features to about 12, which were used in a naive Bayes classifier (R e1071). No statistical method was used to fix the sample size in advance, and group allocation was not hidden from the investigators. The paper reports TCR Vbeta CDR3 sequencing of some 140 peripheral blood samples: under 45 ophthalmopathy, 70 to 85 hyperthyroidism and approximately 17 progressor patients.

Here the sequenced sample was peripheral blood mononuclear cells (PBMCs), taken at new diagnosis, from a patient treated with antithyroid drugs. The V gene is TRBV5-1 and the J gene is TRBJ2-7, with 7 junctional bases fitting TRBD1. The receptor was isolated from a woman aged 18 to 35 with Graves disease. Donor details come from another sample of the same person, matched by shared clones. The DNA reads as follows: TGCGCCAGCAGCTTGACAGGGGCCCCGGACGAGCAGTACTTC. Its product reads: CASSLTGAPDEQYF.